Listed here are 31 T cell receptor beta chains from one sample, sequenced in a study of early T cells in non-severe SARS-CoV-2 infection. MiXCR, applied by TCRdb to the 5' RACE reads, yields one record per CDR3 protein. The repertoire holds 54,000 or so distinct CDR3 sequences, with 5.5% to 6.5% as singletons. The sample comprised whole blood. Receptors were obtained from an adult who was a healthcare worker with PCR-confirmed SARS-CoV-2 infection or an uninfected control (not recorded which).

The chain recombines TRBV12-3 or TRBV12-4 with TRBJ2-7; possible D gene TRBD1, 6 bases. V was trimmed by 7 bases and J by 2 bases, leaving 12 bases between them. This CDR3 comprises 13 residues. In DNA form, the CDR3 reads TGTGCCAGCAAGTTGAGGGGGACCTACGAGCAGTACTTC. Amino acids: CASKLRGTYEQYF.

This clonotype showed up just a few times. This chain connects TRBV5-1 to TRBJ1-1; a weak D match, TRBD1 (5 bases). Trimming removed 3 bases from V and 0 bases from J, with 12 bases in between. Germline V gives CDR1 SGHRS, CDR2 YFSETQ. The CDR3 is 15 amino acids. This CDR3 reads CASSSRVSVNTEAFF. The CDR3 bases are TGCGCCAGCAGCTCCAGGGTAAGTGTGAACACTGAAGCTTTCTTT.

This clonotype appeared many times. This chain uses TRBV5-4 with TRBJ2-3; 10 bases are a match to TRBD1. Trimming took 4 bases from V and 4 from J; bases not matched to a gene: 9. From germline, CDR1 is SGHNT and CDR2 YYREEE (reference sequence). The CDR3 is made up of 16 amino acids. Here the CDR3 reads CASSPGRDRGPDTQYF. CDR3 nucleotide sequence: TGTGCCAGCAGCCCTGGGCGGGACAGGGGCCCAGATACGCAGTATTTT. The full variable domain, rest sourced from reference TRBV5-4 and TRBJ2-3, is ETGVTQSPTHLIKTRGQQVTLRCSSQSGHNTVSWYQQALGQGPQFIFQYYREEENGRGNFPPRFSGLQFPNYSSELNVNALELDDSALYLCASSPGRDRGPDTQYFGPGTRLTVL.

This clonotype was recorded at least ten times. This chain uses TRBV9 with TRBJ2-3; the D gene could be TRBD1 or TRBD2 (5 bases each). The CDR3 has 16 residues. CDR1 SGDLS and CDR2 YYNGEE come from the germline V gene. V was clipped by 0 bases and J by 1 base, with 12 bases between them. The CDR3 here is CASSVAGTAGTDTQYF. The CDR3 bases are TGTGCCAGCAGCGTAGCTGGGACCGCCGGCACAGATACGCAGTATTTT.

The chain couples TRBV5-4 to TRBJ2-1; D gene unclear. Trimming pared 0 bases from V and 6 bases from J, leaving 13 bases between. CDR3 length: 15 residues. Germline CDR1 SGHNT, CDR2 YYREEE (reference sequence). Here the CDR3 DNA reads TGTGCCAGCAGCTTGGGCGGTACGCAAGGCAATGAGCAGTTCTTC. This sequence encodes CASSLGGTQGNEQFF.

This clonotype came up many times. The chain employs TRBV28 and TRBJ2-7, with D perhaps matching TRBD1 or TRBD2 (6 bases each). Trimming took 6 bases from V and 6 from J, leaving 15 bases between them. The CDR3 totals 13 residues. Germline CDR1 reads MDHEN; CDR2 reads SYDVKM. CDR3 sequence (DNA): TGTGCCAGCAGCGGGGGCGCGAGCCCCGAGCAGTACTTC. This codes for CASSGGASPEQYF. The full variable domain, with the rest looked up from reference TRBV28 and TRBJ2-7, is DVKVTQSSRYLVKRTGEKVFLECVQDMDHENMFWYRQDPGLGLRLIYFSYDVKMKEKGDIPEGYSVSREKKERFSLILESASTNQTSMYLCASSGGASPEQYFGPGTRLTVT.

The genes are TRBV2 and TRBJ2-2; D is possibly TRBD1 (6 bases). This CDR3 spans 16 amino acids. Trimming took 4 bases from V and 5 from J, leaving 17 bases between them. The V gene's germline CDR1 is SNHLY and CDR2 FYNNEI. The CDR3 sequence: CASSVEQGIGTGELFF. In DNA, the CDR3 is TGTGCCAGCAGTGTGGAACAGGGAATTGGGACCGGGGAGCTGTTTTTT.

With respect to this clonotype: A read error may be the cause here, since a much bigger clone is one base away. The chain is built from TRBV27 and TRBJ2-5; D possibly corresponds to TRBD1 (6 bases). CDR3 length equals 15 residues. Germline values: CDR1 MNHEY, CDR2 SMNVEV (reference sequence). The ends were cut back, 6 bases at V and 7 bases at J, with 21 bases in the middle. The CDR3 loop reads CASSGTRGFGGTQYF. The CDR3 DNA follows: TGTGCCAGCAGCGGGACCAGGGGTTTTGGGGGGACCCAGTACTTC.

This clonotype has more than one count but fewer than ten. This chain connects TRBV5-6 to TRBJ1-3; D gene ambiguous. CDR3 size: 15 residues. The ends were cut back, 0 bases at V and 0 bases at J, with 7 bases in the middle. Germline values: CDR1 SGHDT, CDR2 YYEEEE. The CDR3 sequence: CASSLGLLSGNTIYF. The CDR3 nucleotides are TGTGCCAGCAGCTTGGGACTGCTCTCTGGAAACACCATATATTTT.

In this sample, this clonotype turned up many times. The genes are TRBV10-3 and TRBJ1-6, with D perhaps TRBD1 (5 bases). Trimming stripped 0 bases from V and 10 bases from J, with 7 bases between. The CDR3 extends over 13 amino acids. CDR1 and CDR2 (germline): ENHRY, SYGVKD. CDR3 sequence reads: CAISESTASPLHF. For the CDR3, the DNA is TGTGCCATCAGTGAGTCGACAGCCTCACCCCTCCACTTT.

This clonotype was seen more than once but under ten times. The V and J genes are TRBV25-1 and TRBJ2-5; 11 positions agree with TRBD2. CDR3 length: 17 residues. Unmatched junction bases numbered 11, after V lost 4 bases and J lost 4 bases. The germline gives CDR1 MGHDK, CDR2 SYGVNS. The DNA for the CDR3 is TGTGCCAGCAGTGGGTCCTTTAGCGGGAGGGCCTCAGAGACCCAGTACTTC. Protein product: CASSGSFSGRASETQYF.

At least ten counts were recorded for this clonotype. J is TRBJ2-4 and V is TRBV6-6; 7 positions agree with TRBD1. Per the germline V gene, CDR1 is MNHNY and CDR2 is SVGAGI (reference sequence). V lost 6 bases to trimming and J lost 9 bases; unmatched junction nucleotides: 8. The CDR3 covers 13 residues. The CDR3 region is CASRLRGQIIQYF. The DNA of the CDR3 is TGTGCCAGCAGGCTCAGGGGACAGATCATTCAGTACTTC.

This clonotype came up a few times. The CDR3 spells CSASGPNSAYNEQFF. The DNA for the CDR3 is TGCAGTGCTAGTGGACCCAACAGCGCCTACAATGAGCAGTTCTTC. The rearrangement links TRBV20-1 to TRBJ2-1; D not certain. Looked up from germline, CDR1 is DFQATT and CDR2 is SNEGSKA (reference sequence). V was trimmed by 3 bases and J by 2 bases, leaving 14 bases between them. The CDR3 length is 15 residues.

This clonotype was seen only a few times. The chain links TRBV7-9 to TRBJ2-1, with 9 bases fitting TRBD2. This CDR3 has 17 residues. CDR1 and CDR2 (germline): SEHNR, FQNEAQ (reference sequence). After removal of 5 bases from V and 7 bases from J, the junction contained 15 bases not matched to a gene. The CDR3 reads CASSPHLRREGRNEQFF. The DNA of the CDR3 is TGTGCCAGCAGCCCCCATCTGCGGCGGGAGGGCCGAAATGAGCAGTTCTTC.

The V call is TRBV29-1, the J call TRBJ2-7; D is unresolved. CDR1 and CDR2 (germline): SQVTM, ANQGSEA. This CDR3 is built from 13 residues. Trimming shortened V by 4 bases and J by 6 bases, and 16 bases separated the two germline ends. The CDR3 DNA reads TGCAGCGTTGCCGGGCACCCGAAGGGCGAGCAGTACTTC. It yields the protein CSVAGHPKGEQYF.

This clonotype was observed many times. CDR3 DNA: TGTGCCAGCAGAGACAGTATCCGCTACGAGCAGTACTTC. Protein: CASRDSIRYEQYF. The chain couples TRBV27 to TRBJ2-7, with a possible D match to TRBD1 (5 bases). Germline lookup yields CDR1 MNHEY and CDR2 SMNVEV (reference sequence). V shed 6 bases and J shed 3 bases, with 12 bases lying between them. The length of the CDR3 is 13 residues.

This chain uses TRBV19 with TRBJ2-6, with D perhaps being TRBD1 or TRBD2 (5 bases each). The CDR3 is 15 residues long. Trimming shortened V by 6 bases and J by 0 bases, and 9 bases separated the two germline ends. Per the germline V gene, CDR1 is LNHDA and CDR2 is SQIVND (reference sequence). In nucleotides, the CDR3 is TGTGCCAGTAGACTTGGGACCTCTGGGGCCAACGTCCTGACTTTC. Its protein product is CASRLGTSGANVLTF. Variable domain in full (rest from reference TRBV19 and TRBJ2-6): DGGITQSPKYLFRKEGQNVTLSCEQNLNHDAMYWYRQDPGQGLRLIYYSQIVNDFQKGDIAEGYSVSREKKESFPLTVTSAQKNPTAFYLCASRLGTSGANVLTFGAGSRLTVL.

V and J are TRBV18 and TRBJ1-1, with 11 positions matching TRBD1. CDR1 and CDR2 (germline): KGHSH, LQKENI. Trimming removed 3 bases from V and 11 bases from J; junction bases left unmatched: 11. This CDR3 spans 15 amino acids. As DNA, the CDR3 is TGTGCCAGCTCACCTAACGGACAGGGGGCCGGCCCTGCTTTCTTT. Its protein is CASSPNGQGAGPAFF.

The chain carries TRBV18 and TRBJ2-1; a possible D gene is TRBD1 (5 bases). Germline V gene sequence: CDR1 KGHSH, CDR2 LQKENI. CDR3 length equals 13 residues. Trimming took 3 bases from V and 11 from J, leaving 14 bases between them. In nucleotides, the CDR3 is TGTGCCAGCTCACCGGACACCCCACTTCAGCAGTTCTTC. Translation gives CASSPDTPLQQFF.

At least ten counts were recorded for this clonotype. The chain uses TRBV2 and TRBJ2-1; 8 bases line up with TRBD2. Germline V gene sequence: CDR1 SNHLY, CDR2 FYNNEI. Germline trimming cut 5 bases from V and 10 bases from J; bases unmatched to any gene: 10. The length of the CDR3 is 14 residues. The CDR3 loop reads CASSPVFGGGEQFF. The CDR3 DNA follows: TGTGCCAGCAGTCCGGTTTTCGGCGGGGGGGAGCAGTTCTTC.

V gene TRBV12-3 or TRBV12-4 combines with J gene TRBJ1-5; D might be TRBD1 (6 bases). CDR3 size: 15 residues. Trimming cost V 7 bases and J 6 bases, with 19 bases left between them. The CDR3 nucleotides are TGTGCCAGCAAGCCTCCGGGGGCCTTAGGTCAGCCCCAGCATTTT. Amino acids: CASKPPGALGQPQHF.

This clonotype was counted ten times or more. The rearrangement uses TRBV10-3 and TRBJ2-7, with TRBD2 matching over 7 bases. Germline trimming cut 6 bases from V and 4 bases from J; bases unmatched to any gene: 6. This CDR3 spans 13 amino acids. Germline-derived CDR1 and CDR2 are ENHRY and SYGVKD. CDR3 DNA sequence: TGTGCCATCAGGGGCGGGAGTGGGTACGAGCAGTACTTC. This encodes CAIRGGSGYEQYF.

This clonotype appeared many times. The CDR3 spells CASSSLSSGANVLTF. In DNA, the CDR3 is TGTGCCAGCAGCTCACTGAGCTCTGGGGCCAACGTCCTGACTTTC. The gene calls are TRBV13 and TRBJ2-6; D is ambiguous. Germline V CDR1 and CDR2: PRHDT, FYEKMQ (reference sequence). V was pared by 4 bases and J by 0 bases, with 7 bases between. The CDR3 totals 15 residues.

This clonotype was counted only a few times. The chain joins TRBV30 to TRBJ1-1; D call uncertain. The CDR3 sequence is 12 residues long. Germline V gives CDR1 GTSNPN, CDR2 SVGIG (reference sequence). V was trimmed by 3 bases and J by 0 bases, leaving 5 bases between them. The DNA of the CDR3 is TGTGCCTGGAGCTCACTGAACACTGAAGCTTTCTTT. Amino acid sequence: CAWSSLNTEAFF.

This clonotype was recorded at least ten times. The chain joins TRBV27 to TRBJ1-6; D is perhaps TRBD1 (5 bases). The CDR3 extends over 16 amino acids. Germline CDR1 MNHEY, CDR2 SMNVEV (reference sequence). V was shortened by 3 bases and J by 8 bases, with 17 bases between the two germline ends. The CDR3: CASSFRQNHGDSPLHF. DNA of the CDR3: TGTGCCAGCAGTTTTCGACAGAACCACGGGGATTCACCCCTCCACTTT.

This clonotype was seen more than once but under ten times. This chain uses TRBV7-2 with TRBJ2-1; 8 bases fit TRBD2. CDR1 and CDR2 (germline): SGHTA, FQGNSA. The CDR3 spans 15 residues. Unmatched junction bases numbered 14, after V lost 7 bases and J lost 9 bases. The CDR3 protein is CASTRRGAGAGEQFF. CDR3 in DNA: TGTGCCAGCACCAGGCGGGGGGCGGGGGCTGGTGAGCAGTTCTTC.

This clonotype was seen repeatedly, ten times or more. The V and J genes are TRBV6-5 and TRBJ2-5; D is undetermined. The CDR3 extends over 13 amino acids. Trimming left V 1 base short and J 5 bases short, with 8 bases between. Germline CDR1 reads MNHEY; CDR2 reads SVGAGI. This CDR3 reads CASSYYPSETQYF. The CDR3 nucleotides are TGTGCCAGCAGTTACTATCCAAGCGAGACCCAGTACTTC.

Many counts were recorded for this clonotype. V usage is TRBV7-9 and J usage is TRBJ1-4, with D unresolved. Trimming left V 5 bases short and J 2 bases short, with 12 bases between. CDR1 is SEHNR and CDR2 is FQNEAQ in the germline V gene (reference sequence). The CDR3 consists of 15 residues. CDR3 in amino acids: CASSLMLRTNEKLFF. Written as DNA, the CDR3 is TGTGCCAGCAGCCTGATGCTCAGGACTAATGAAAAACTGTTTTTT.

This chain connects TRBV7-2 to TRBJ2-1; tentative D call: TRBD2 (5 bases). There are 14 residues in the CDR3. The germline V gene has CDR1 SGHTA and CDR2 FQGNSA. Trimming left V 1 base short and J 3 bases short, with 7 bases between. CDR3 sequence reads: CASSLDRDYNEQFF. As DNA, the CDR3 is TGTGCCAGCAGCTTAGACCGGGACTACAATGAGCAGTTCTTC.

This clonotype was recorded many times. In DNA form, the CDR3 reads TGTGCCATCAGGGCCGGGCGACTGGACACTGAAGCTTTCTTT. As protein: CAIRAGRLDTEAFF. The chain joins TRBV10-3 to TRBJ1-1, with no clear D. CDR1 and CDR2 from the germline V gene are ENHRY and SYGVKD. Trimming took 6 bases from V and 3 from J, leaving 14 bases between them. This CDR3 is 14 amino acids long.

This clonotype came up many times. V usage is TRBV6-6 and J usage is TRBJ2-4; possibly TRBD1 or TRBD2 for D (5 bases each). Per germline, CDR1 MNHNY and CDR2 SVGAGI (reference sequence). V gave up 2 bases and J gave up 0 bases, with 20 bases separating them. This CDR3 spans 19 amino acids. The CDR3 is CASSYESQGRRLAKNIQYF. The CDR3 DNA sequence: TGTGCCAGCAGTTACGAGAGTCAGGGACGGCGGCTAGCCAAAAACATTCAGTACTTC.